This TCR beta chain comes out of a study of identical twins. Per the germline V gene, CDR1 is MNHEY and CDR2 is SMNVEV (reference sequence). The CDR3 is 16 residues long. Germline trimming cut 6 bases from V and 3 bases from J; bases unmatched to any gene: 8. In every case, the donor was a healthy Caucasian. TCRdb independently ran MiXCR on the 5' RACE reads; one entry per CDR3 protein. The top ten hold about 2% of the sample, which has approximately 700,000 distinct CDR3 sequences, 5.5% to 6.5% seen once. V is TRBV27 and J is TRBJ2-1; 10 bases line up with TRBD1. The material sequenced was naive T cells sorted from blood. This clonotype was sampled from a man younger than 35 in good health. The CDR3 coding sequence is TGTGCCAGCAGCTCCCTGGGGACAGGGGTCTACAATGAGCAGTTCTTC. It specifies CASSSLGTGVYNEQFF.